These 3 T cell receptor beta chains came from one sample sequenced in a study of cytomegalovirus exposure and HLA in healthy donors (dated by TCRdb to between 2016 and 2019). The method was the immunoSEQ multiplex PCR assay. For the multiplex PCR, a mixture combining 60 forward primers for TCR Vbeta segments and 13 reverse primers for TCR Jbeta segments was used. Not all clones reach the TCRdb copy of this immuneACCESS table, which keeps in-frame sequences only. Checked studies attribute under half of the gap to unresolved V genes and leave the rest unexplained. The sample table holds some 110,000 clones, of which about 72% were seen once. In total, the top ten clones hold about 4.9% of the sample. The sample was PBMCs. The receptors come from a man aged 50 to 59 in good health and CMV-seropositive.

This chain links TRBV5-1 with TRBJ1-2, with D hard to call. Germline V gene sequence: CDR1 SGHRS, CDR2 YFSETQ. V shed 1 base and J shed 8 bases, with 18 bases lying between them. CDR3 length: 15 amino acids. CDR3 sequence reads: CASSLPSLLAGGYTF. DNA for the CDR3: TGCGCCAGCAGCTTGCCAAGCCTCCTGGCCGGGGGCTACACCTTC.

The chain links TRBV11-2 to TRBJ1-1, with D hard to call. CDR1 and CDR2 (germline): SGHAT, FQNNGV. The CDR3 length is 14 residues. With 5 bases removed from V and 1 base from J, the gap between germline ends came to 11 bases. CDR3 protein: CASSAVLRNTEAFF. For the CDR3, the DNA is TGTGCCAGCAGCGCGGTCTTGAGGAACACTGAAGCTTTCTTT. Filled out from reference TRBV11-2 and TRBJ1-1, the complete variable domain reads EAGVAQSPRYKIIEKRQSVAFWCNPISGHATLYWYQQILGQGPKLLIQFQNNGVVDDSQLPKDRFSAERLKGVDSTLKIQPAKLEDSAVYLCASSAVLRNTEAFFGQGTRLTVV.

This sequence joins TRBV7-6 and TRBJ2-6, with TRBD1 as a possible D gene (7 bases). V was cut by 2 bases and J by 4 bases, with 15 bases left in between. There are 17 residues in the CDR3. Germline V gene lookup returns CDR1 SGHVS and CDR2 FNYEAQ. CDR3 amino acids: CASSLRQGAGGANVLTF. For the CDR3, the DNA is TGTGCCAGCAGCTTACGACAGGGCGCGGGGGGGGCCAACGTCCTGACTTTC.